These T cell receptor beta chains were read from a single sample in a study of shared clonotypes between healthy human individuals. Assay: immunoSEQ multiplex PCR; the TCRdb copy retains only in-frame clones and omits some. The table has some 2.1 million clones, 95% seen once. Specimen: naive CD4+ T cells sorted from blood. These receptors all stem from a man younger than 35 in good health. CDR3s include the opening cysteine and the closing phenylalanine or tryptophan. A D gene is named only where the DNA matches it firmly. Clone size is stated in some rows and not others, as once, few, many or a class when expanded.

clone size,D gene,J gene,V gene,CDR3 DNA,CDR3 protein
.,.,TRBJ2-3,TRBV2,TGTGCCAGCAGTCGCACAGATACGCAGTATTTT,CASSRTDTQYF
once,.,TRBJ1-1,TRBV5-1,TGCGCCAGCAGGGTTTCAGAGGGGATGAACACTGAAGCTTTCTTT,CASRVSEGMNTEAFF
.,.,TRBJ1-2,TRBV5-1,TGCGCCAGCAGCCCCGGGACATATCAGGGTGGCTACACCTTC,CASSPGTYQGGYTF
.,TRBD1,TRBJ2-4,TRBV5-4,TGTGCCAGCAGCTACAACCGCGGGACAGGGGGGAACATTCAGTACTTC,CASSYNRGTGGNIQYF
.,TRBD1,TRBJ2-2,TRBV5-1,TGCGCCAGCAGCCCTACAGGGGGCTCCCCACGGGAGCTGTTTTTT,CASSPTGGSPRELFF
.,.,TRBJ2-1,TRBV6-6,TGTGCCAGCAGCCCCAGGGGTGAGCAGTTCTTC,CASSPRGEQFF
.,.,TRBJ2-3,TRBV5-1,TGCGCCAGCAGCTTGGTAGGGGAAGATACGCAGTATTTT,CASSLVGEDTQYF
.,.,TRBJ2-5,TRBV2,TGTGCCAGTAAAAACGGGATGCAAGAGACCCAGTACTTC,CASKNGMQETQYF
.,TRBD1,TRBJ1-2,TRBV4-1,TGCGCCAGCAGCCAGGCACTAGGACAGGGCTATGGCTACACCTTC,CASSQALGQGYGYTF
.,TRBD1,TRBJ2-1,TRBV10-1,TGCGCCAGCAGTGGGGGGACAGGTTACAATGAGCAGTTCTTC,CASSGGTGYNEQFF
.,TRBD1,TRBJ1-2,TRBV28,TGTGCCAGCAGTTTTTATCCGGACAGGGGATATGGCTACACCTTC,CASSFYPDRGYGYTF
.,.,TRBJ2-1,TRBV7-2,TGTGCCAGCAGCCCCCCGGACTCTTACAATGAGCAGTTCTTC,CASSPPDSYNEQFF
.,.,TRBJ2-1,TRBV30,TGTGCCTGGAGTCCGCCGGCGGGGCAATACAATGAGCAGTTCTTC,CAWSPPAGQYNEQFF
.,.,TRBJ1-1,TRBV7-2,TGTGCCAGCAGCTTAGCGGGGTGGGGAACTGAAGCTTTCTTT,CASSLAGWGTEAFF
.,.,TRBJ1-6,TRBV28,TGTGCCAGCAGGCCCGGAGGTGAAGGGAATTCACCCCTCCACTTT,CASRPGGEGNSPLHF
.,TRBD2,TRBJ2-7,TRBV5-5,TGTGCCAGCAGCTTGTTAGCGGGAAGTCTCTACGAGCAGTACTTC,CASSLLAGSLYEQYF
.,TRBD2,TRBJ2-7,TRBV7-2,TGTGCCAGCAGCCGAGGACTAGCGGGAGACTACGAGCAGTACTTC,CASSRGLAGDYEQYF
once,.,TRBJ2-5,TRBV11-2,TGTGCCAGCAGCGACTATGGGGGGCTAAAGACCCAGTACTTC,CASSDYGGLKTQYF
.,.,TRBJ2-2,TRBV4-1,TGCGCCAGCAGCCGGACCCCTCCATCCGGGGAGCTGTTTTTT,CASSRTPPSGELFF